These 22 T cell receptor beta chains came from one sample sequenced in a study of blood T cell repertoires in COVID-19. Profiled with immunoSEQ multiplex PCR; TCRdb holds only in-frame clones, not every one. The sample has under 150,000 clones; approximately 87% are singletons. The source material was PBMCs or T cells enriched from blood (not recorded which). All receptors derive from a man over 45 in a cohort exposed to, infected with or recovered from COVID-19 (not recorded which).

The rearrangement links TRBV28 to TRBJ1-1, with unresolved D. The germline gives CDR1 MDHEN, CDR2 SYDVKM. The CDR3 has 13 amino acids. V was trimmed by 6 bases and J by 1 base, leaving 9 bases between them. The CDR3 region has the DNA TGTGCCAGCAGACTACTAAGGAACACTGAAGCTTTCTTT. Translating gives CASRLLRNTEAFF.

The chain combines TRBV6-5 with TRBJ1-1; D remains unclear. CDR1 and CDR2 from the germline V gene are MNHEY and SVGAGI. CDR3 length equals 14 residues. The ends were cut back, 5 bases at V and 6 bases at J, with 16 bases in the middle. In DNA, the CDR3 is TGTGCCAGCAGTCGCCTCGAGGGTCCTTCTGAAGCTTTCTTT. It yields the protein CASSRLEGPSEAFF.

The chain uses TRBV10-3 and TRBJ2-1; 10 bases align to TRBD2. V trimming: 6 bases; J trimming: 4 bases; junction bases outside the gene matches: 12. The germline V gene has CDR1 ENHRY and CDR2 SYGVKD. This CDR3 comprises 17 residues. In nucleotides, the CDR3 is TGTGCCATCAGGGCTTCTGGGACGACTAGCGGGTACAATGAGCAGTTCTTC. Protein: CAIRASGTTSGYNEQFF.

The chain recombines TRBV5-6 with TRBJ2-4; D may be TRBD1 (6 bases). With 1 base removed from V and 0 bases from J, the gap between germline ends came to 8 bases. Germline loops: CDR1 SGHDT, CDR2 YYEEEE. CDR3 length equals 15 residues. The CDR3 loop reads CASSLTGLAKNIQYF. The CDR3 DNA sequence: TGTGCCAGCAGCTTGACAGGGTTAGCCAAAAACATTCAGTACTTC.

The V and J genes are TRBV24-1 and TRBJ2-1; TRBD2 agrees at 11 bases. The ends lost 7 bases at V and 0 bases at J; junction bases unmatched: 1. Germline V gene lookup returns CDR1 KGHDR and CDR2 SFDVKD. CDR3 size: 15 residues. The CDR3 loop is CATSGLAGSYNEQFF. The DNA for the CDR3 is TGTGCCACCAGCGGACTAGCGGGCTCCTACAATGAGCAGTTCTTC.

The rearrangement links TRBV28 to TRBJ1-5; 10 nucleotides align to TRBD1. Germline CDR1 is MDHEN and CDR2 is SYDVKM. The junction had 5 bases not matched to a gene; V was cut back by 6 bases and J by 3 bases. The CDR3 sequence is 15 residues long. CDR3 sequence: CASRSTGGINQPQHF. CDR3 coding DNA: TGTGCCAGCAGATCGACAGGGGGCATCAATCAGCCCCAGCATTTT.

This CDR3 is CASRHGTGAVVSEETQYF. The CDR3, as DNA: TGCGCCAGCAGACACGGGACAGGGGCGGTCGTCTCGGAAGAGACCCAGTACTTC. This sequence joins TRBV5-1 and TRBJ2-5; TRBD1 matches 10 bases. CDR1 is SGHRS and CDR2 is YFSETQ in the germline V gene. Unmatched junction bases numbered 16, after V lost 5 bases and J lost 3 bases. The CDR3 extends over 18 amino acids.

The chain couples TRBV5-1 to TRBJ2-3, with 14 bases fitting TRBD2. V gave up 2 bases and J gave up 4 bases; unmatched junction bases: 6. Per the germline V gene, CDR1 is SGHRS and CDR2 is YFSETQ. This CDR3 is built from 17 residues. The CDR3: CASSFTQTSGRADTQYF. In nucleotides, the CDR3 is TGCGCCAGCAGCTTCACCCAGACTAGCGGGAGGGCAGATACGCAGTATTTT.

The chain combines TRBV3-1 (or the pseudogene TRBV3-2) with TRBJ2-7; 8 nucleotides align to TRBD2. This CDR3 spans 15 amino acids. Trimming removed 7 bases from V and 6 bases from J; junction bases left unmatched: 14. In germline, CDR1 is LGHDT, CDR2 YNNKEL (reference sequence). The CDR3 DNA reads TGTGCCAGCAACTCAGGGGCGGGAGGTACCGGCGAGCAGTACTTC. Amino acid sequence: CASNSGAGGTGEQYF.

CDR3 sequence: CASSQDVTGSYNSPLHF. The CDR3 DNA reads TGCGCCAGCAGCCAAGATGTAACCGGCTCCTATAATTCACCCCTCCACTTT. This chain joins TRBV4-1 and TRBJ1-6, with D unresolved. Germline loops: CDR1 MGHRA, CDR2 YSYEKL. Trimming removed 0 bases from V and 0 bases from J, with 9 bases in between. The CDR3 sequence is 17 residues long.

CDR3 region: CASSLLRDSPLHF. CDR3 DNA: TGTGCCAGCAGTCTCCTTCGGGATTCACCCCTCCACTTT. This chain links TRBV7-2 with TRBJ1-6; no clear D gene. The CDR3 is made up of 13 amino acids. Germline loops: CDR1 SGHTA, CDR2 FQGNSA. The V end lost 6 bases, the J end lost 8 bases, and 11 bases lay between the germline ends.

The chain's CDR3 is CAWSEGVRDRVEKLFF. The CDR3 DNA follows: TGTGCCTGGAGTGAGGGTGTTCGGGACAGAGTGGAAAAACTGTTTTTT. The chain has TRBV30 and TRBJ1-4, with 7 bases aligning to TRBD1. This CDR3 is 16 amino acids long. J was trimmed by 8 bases and V by 1 base; bases with no gene match: 13. Per the germline V gene, CDR1 is GTSNPN and CDR2 is SVGIG (reference sequence).

The gene calls are TRBV4-3 and TRBJ1-6; 10 nucleotides match TRBD1. Germline V gives CDR1 LGHNA, CDR2 YSLEER. The CDR3 sequence is 15 residues long. V lost 2 bases to trimming and J lost 7 bases; unmatched junction nucleotides: 2. DNA of the CDR3: TGCGCCAGCAGCCAAACGGACAGGGGGAATTCACCCCTCCACTTT. Translated: CASSQTDRGNSPLHF.

The chain is built from TRBV24-1 and TRBJ1-2; 7 bases map to TRBD1. The CDR3 has 15 residues. The trim removed 3 bases at V and 3 bases at J, leaving 6 bases unmatched. Germline-derived CDR1 and CDR2 are KGHDR and SFDVKD. CDR3 residues: CATSDTAGGDYGYTF. In DNA, the CDR3 is TGTGCCACCAGTGATACCGCAGGGGGTGACTATGGCTACACCTTC.

V gene TRBV7-2 combines with J gene TRBJ2-5; 8 bases are shared with TRBD2. The CDR3 consists of 14 residues. V trimming: 5 bases; J trimming: 5 bases; junction bases outside the gene matches: 7. Germline V CDR1 and CDR2: SGHTA, FQGNSA. CDR3: CASSRGSGGETQYF. DNA of the CDR3: TGTGCCAGCAGCCGGGGCAGCGGGGGCGAGACCCAGTACTTC.

In its sample, this clone was seen once. J is TRBJ2-5 and V is TRBV10-3, with 10 bases lining up with TRBD1. The CDR3 is made up of 15 amino acids. The junction had 8 bases not matched to a gene; V was cut back by 5 bases and J by 5 bases. The germline V gene has CDR1 ENHRY and CDR2 SYGVKD. DNA of the CDR3: TGTGCCATCAGTTCCTCCCGGACAGGGGGTGAGACCCAGTACTTC. Encoded protein: CAISSSRTGGETQYF.

This clone has just a few counts. The chain uses TRBV5-8 and TRBJ1-2, with 7 nucleotides matching TRBD1. CDR3 length: 15 amino acids. Trimming cost V 4 bases and J 7 bases; bases outside gene matches: 13. CDR1 is SGHTS, CDR2 YDEGEE, per germline. The DNA for the CDR3 is TGTGCCAGCAGCCCGACCCTCTCAGGGGGTGCTGGCTACACCTTC. It specifies CASSPTLSGGAGYTF.

The chain joins TRBV11-2 to TRBJ2-1; 7 nucleotides match TRBD1. This CDR3 is 14 amino acids long. Germline V gene sequence: CDR1 SGHAT, CDR2 FQNNGV. The V gene end was trimmed by 5 bases and the J gene end by 9 bases; junction bases not matched to a gene: 10. The CDR3 here is CASSHKTGLSEQFF. CDR3 in DNA: TGTGCCAGCAGCCACAAGACAGGGTTGAGTGAGCAGTTCTTC.

This clone is labeled as medium-sized. This sequence joins TRBV2 and TRBJ2-5, with 8 bases aligning to TRBD1. The CDR3 runs 15 residues. V lost 6 bases, J lost 4 bases, and 10 bases stayed unmatched. Germline CDR1 is SNHLY and CDR2 is FYNNEI. The CDR3 here is CASSLRQGSGETQYF. CDR3 DNA sequence: TGTGCCAGCAGCCTAAGACAGGGGTCGGGAGAGACCCAGTACTTC.

This chain connects TRBV7-9 to TRBJ1-4; TRBD1 matches 8 bases. Per the germline V gene, CDR1 is SEHNR and CDR2 is FQNEAQ (reference sequence). The length of the CDR3 is 15 residues. V lost 2 bases to trimming and J lost 6 bases; unmatched junction nucleotides: 5. Here the CDR3 reads CASSLRTGRDEKLFF. In nucleotides, the CDR3 is TGTGCCAGCAGCTTAAGGACAGGGAGGGATGAAAAACTGTTTTTT.

V usage is TRBV28 and J usage is TRBJ1-5; TRBD1 agrees at 11 bases. The junction had 3 bases not matched to a gene; V was cut back by 5 bases and J by 0 bases. This CDR3 region has 16 residues. Germline CDR1 MDHEN, CDR2 SYDVKM. The CDR3 protein is CASSGDRGSSNQPQHF. CDR3 nucleotides: TGTGCCAGCAGTGGGGACAGGGGGAGTAGCAATCAGCCCCAGCATTTT.

V usage is TRBV7-2 and J usage is TRBJ2-1; maybe TRBD2 (7 bases). Trimming removed 4 bases from V and 6 bases from J, with 22 bases in between. The germline V gene encodes CDR1 SGHTA and CDR2 FQGNSA. The CDR3 is 17 amino acids. The CDR3 nucleotides read TGTGCCAGCAGCTGGGGGGGATCGGACAGCTTACTCAATGAGCAGTTCTTC. Translated: CASSWGGSDSLLNEQFF.